A selection of T cell receptor beta chains follows, all from one sample in a study of cytomegalovirus exposure and HLA in healthy donors. Repertoires were generated with immunoSEQ multiplex PCR, while TCRdb's copy carries only in-frame clones and drops some. The sample lists approximately 82,000 clones, about 70% occurring once. Sequencing was carried out using PBMCs. The receptors derive from a woman aged 50 to 60 in good health and CMV-seropositive. The CDR3 runs from the conserved cysteine through the conserved F or W. D genes are given only for firm matches. Rows give clone size only sometimes, using once, few, many, or a class for an expanded clone.

>TRBJ1-2|.|.|TRBV7-9
TGTGCCAGCAGCTTAGCTGGAGGATATGGCTACACCTTC
CASSLAGGYGYTF
>TRBJ1-5|TRBD1|.|TRBV4-1
TGCGCCAGCAGCCAAGTATCAGGGGGCGGGCAGCCCCAGCATTTT
CASSQVSGGGQPQHF
>TRBJ2-2|.|.|TRBV19
TGTGCCAGTAGAGGAGGACGGTTTAACACCGGGGAGCTGTTTTTT
CASRGGRFNTGELFF
>TRBJ2-1|.|.|TRBV12-5
TGTGCTAGTGGTTTGAACCTAGGAATTGATGAGCAGTTCTTC
CASGLNLGIDEQFF
>TRBJ2-7|TRBD1|.|TRBV4-1
TGCGCCAGCAGCCAAGAGGACAGGCACTCCTACGAGCAGTACTTC
CASSQEDRHSYEQYF
>TRBJ2-3|TRBD2|.|TRBV7-9
TGTGCCAGCAGCTCCACCGGGACTAGCGGGATCACAGATACGCAGTATTTT
CASSSTGTSGITDTQYF
>TRBJ1-2|TRBD1|.|TRBV25-1
TGTGCCAGCAGCCCAACCGACAGGGTGGAAGGCTACACCTTC
CASSPTDRVEGYTF
>TRBJ2-1|TRBD2|.|TRBV6-5
TGTGCCAGCAGTTCTCGACTAGCGGGGTACAATGAGCAGTTCTTC
CASSSRLAGYNEQFF
>TRBJ1-4|TRBD1|.|TRBV5-4
TGTGCCAGCAGCCCCGGGACAGCATCTACAACTAATGAAAAACTGTTTTTT
CASSPGTASTTNEKLFF
>TRBJ2-5|TRBD2|.|TRBV11-2
TGTGCCAGCAGCTTTGTGGGGGGGGAGACCCAGTACTTC
CASSFVGGETQYF
>TRBJ1-1|.|few|TRBV7-9
TGTGCCAGCAGAAATCCCAGGGTGGGGAACACTGAAGCTTTCTTT
CASRNPRVGNTEAFF
>TRBJ2-2|.|.|TRBV10-1
TGCGCCAGCAGTGAAGGCGGCACCGGGGAGCTGTTTTTT
CASSEGGTGELFF
>TRBJ2-1|TRBD2|.|TRBV19
TGTGCCAGTAGTATGGGACTAGCGGGAGAGGATGAGCAGTTCTTC
CASSMGLAGEDEQFF
>TRBJ1-2|.|.|TRBV9
TGTGCCAGCAGCGGAGTTTCCTATGGCTACACCTTC
CASSGVSYGYTF
>TRBJ2-7|TRBD1|.|TRBV5-1
TGCGCCAGCAGCTTGGGGGACAGCTGGAAGTACTTC
CASSLGDSWKYF
>TRBJ2-2|TRBD1|.|TRBV28
TGTGCCAGCAGACTTAGGACAGGGTTGAACACCGGGGAGCTGTTTTTT
CASRLRTGLNTGELFF
>TRBJ2-4|.|once|TRBV27
TGTGCCAGCAGTTTGCTATCGAGCCGAGCCAAAAACATTCAGTACTTC
CASSLLSSRAKNIQYF
>TRBJ1-1|.|.|TRBV15
TGTGCCACCAGCAGATCAGGGGACACTGAAGCTTTCTTT
CATSRSGDTEAFF
>TRBJ2-3|.|.|TRBV12-5
TGTGCTAGTGCCAATCTCGGGACACCGCCCGATACGCAGTATTTT
CASANLGTPPDTQYF
>TRBJ1-5|TRBD1|.|TRBV7-8
TGTGCCAGCAGCCGTACGGGACAGGGGACGCGCAATCAGCCCCAGCATTTT
CASSRTGQGTRNQPQHF
>TRBJ1-3|.|.|TRBV19
TGTGCCAGTAGTTACCGACAGGCGTCTGGAAACACCATATATTTT
CASSYRQASGNTIYF
>TRBJ1-1|.|few|TRBV28
TGTGCCAGCAGTTTTTTCAGGTATAACACTGAAGCTTTCTTT
CASSFFRYNTEAFF
>TRBJ1-2|.|.|TRBV25-1
TGTGCCAGCAGTGAGCCAGGCTATGGCTACACCTTC
CASSEPGYGYTF
>TRBJ2-2|TRBD2|.|TRBV6-5
TGTGCCAGCAGTTCCCCTAGCGGGAGTGGTCCCGGGGAGCTGTTTTTT
CASSSPSGSGPGELFF
>TRBJ1-1|.|many|TRBV21-1
TGTGCCAGCAGCAAAGGAGGGCGGCGGAACAGGGGACGATCCGTATTCACTGAAGCTTTCTTT
CASSKGGRRNRGRSVFTEAFF
>TRBJ1-2|.|.|TRBV6-6
TGTGCCAGCAAAGGCACGGGAGCTAACTATGGCTACACCTTC
CASKGTGANYGYTF
>TRBJ2-5|TRBD1|.|TRBV28
TGTGCCAGCAGTACCCTCCGGGACAGGCAAGAGACCCAGTACTTC
CASSTLRDRQETQYF
>TRBJ2-7|TRBD1|.|TRBV5-1
TGCGCCAGCAGGACTACTACCACAGGGGGAAGCTACGAGCAGTACTTC
CASRTTTTGGSYEQYF